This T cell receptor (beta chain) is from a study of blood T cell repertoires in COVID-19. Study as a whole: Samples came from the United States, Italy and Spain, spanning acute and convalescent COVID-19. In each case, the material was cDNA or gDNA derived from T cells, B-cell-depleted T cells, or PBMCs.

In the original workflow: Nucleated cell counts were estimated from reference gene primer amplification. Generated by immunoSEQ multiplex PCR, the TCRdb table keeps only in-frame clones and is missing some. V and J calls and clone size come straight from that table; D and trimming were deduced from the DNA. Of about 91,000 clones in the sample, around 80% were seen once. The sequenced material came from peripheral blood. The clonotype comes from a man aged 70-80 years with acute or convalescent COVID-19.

The chain's CDR3 is CASSWENSPLHF. CDR3 DNA: TGTGCCAGCAGCTGGGAGAATTCACCCCTCCACTTT. The chain has TRBV3-1 (or the pseudogene TRBV3-2) and TRBJ1-6; no definite D call. Trimming removed 5 bases from V and 7 bases from J, with 6 bases in between. CDR3 length: 12 residues. Germline CDR1 and CDR2: LGHDT and YNNKEL (reference sequence).